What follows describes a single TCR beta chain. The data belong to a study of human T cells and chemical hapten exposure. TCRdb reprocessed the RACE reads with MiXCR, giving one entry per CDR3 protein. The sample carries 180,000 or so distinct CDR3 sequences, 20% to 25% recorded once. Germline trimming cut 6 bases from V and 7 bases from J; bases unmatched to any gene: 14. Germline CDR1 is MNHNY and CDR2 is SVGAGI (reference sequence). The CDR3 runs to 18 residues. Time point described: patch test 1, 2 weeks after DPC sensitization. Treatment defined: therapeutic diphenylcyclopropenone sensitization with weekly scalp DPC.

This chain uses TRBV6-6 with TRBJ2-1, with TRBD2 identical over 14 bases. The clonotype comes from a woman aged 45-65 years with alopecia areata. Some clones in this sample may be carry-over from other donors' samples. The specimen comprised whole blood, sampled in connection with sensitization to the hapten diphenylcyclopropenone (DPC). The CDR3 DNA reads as TGTGCCAGCAGAGACCTGACTAGCGGGAGGGCCGACGGTAATGAGCAGTTCTTC. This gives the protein CASRDLTSGRADGNEQFF.